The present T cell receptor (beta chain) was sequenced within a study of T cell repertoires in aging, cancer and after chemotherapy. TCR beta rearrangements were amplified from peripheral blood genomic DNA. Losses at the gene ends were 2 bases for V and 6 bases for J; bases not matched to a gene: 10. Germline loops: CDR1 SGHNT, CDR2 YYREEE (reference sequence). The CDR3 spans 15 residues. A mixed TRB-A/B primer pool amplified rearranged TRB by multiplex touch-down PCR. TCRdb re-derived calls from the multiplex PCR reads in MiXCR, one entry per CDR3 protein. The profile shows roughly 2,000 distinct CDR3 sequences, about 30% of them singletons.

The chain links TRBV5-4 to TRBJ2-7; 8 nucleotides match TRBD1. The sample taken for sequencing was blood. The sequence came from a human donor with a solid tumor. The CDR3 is CASSFPGQAKGEQYF. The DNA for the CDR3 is TGTGCCAGCAGCTTCCCGGGACAGGCCAAGGGCGAGCAGTACTTC.